This T cell receptor beta chain emerged from a study of blood T cells in healthy people across ages. For the second PCR, which ran for 7 to 11 cycles, a sample-barcoded 5' primer and a J-beta primer mix were used. TCRdb processed the 5' RACE reads anew with MiXCR; each CDR3 protein has one entry. The table lists about 570,000 distinct CDR3 sequences, about a quarter of them singletons. This CDR3 is built from 15 residues. Per germline, CDR1 LGHDT and CDR2 YNNKEL (reference sequence). V lost 0 bases and J 4 bases, leaving 11 bases between the germline ends. This sample also belongs to another study, concerning T cells of mothers and their children.

The V call is TRBV3-1, the J call TRBJ2-3, with a weak D call TRBD2 (6 bases). The receptor comes from a boy aged 2 to 9 in good health. Sequenced sample: blood. CDR3 in DNA: TGTGCCAGCAGCCAAGATCCCGGGGGAGCAGATACGCAGTATTTT. It specifies CASSQDPGGADTQYF.